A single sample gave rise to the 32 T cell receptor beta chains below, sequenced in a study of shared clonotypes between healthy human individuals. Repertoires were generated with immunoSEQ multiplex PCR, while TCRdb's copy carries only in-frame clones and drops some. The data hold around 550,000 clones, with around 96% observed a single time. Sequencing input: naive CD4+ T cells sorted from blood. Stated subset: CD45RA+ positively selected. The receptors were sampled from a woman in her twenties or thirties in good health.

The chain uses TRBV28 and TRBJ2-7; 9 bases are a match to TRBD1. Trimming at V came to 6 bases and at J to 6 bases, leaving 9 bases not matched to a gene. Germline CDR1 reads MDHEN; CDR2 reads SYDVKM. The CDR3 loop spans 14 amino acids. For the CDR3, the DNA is TGTGCCAGCAGCAAGCGGGACAGGGTTAGCGAGCAGTACTTC. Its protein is CASSKRDRVSEQYF.

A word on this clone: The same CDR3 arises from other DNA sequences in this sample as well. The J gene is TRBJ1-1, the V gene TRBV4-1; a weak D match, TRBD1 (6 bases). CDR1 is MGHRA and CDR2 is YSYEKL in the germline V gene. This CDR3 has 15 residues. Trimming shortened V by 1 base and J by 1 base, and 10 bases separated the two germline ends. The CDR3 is CASSQGPGANTEAFF. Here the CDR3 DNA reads TGCGCCAGCAGCCAAGGGCCGGGGGCGAACACTGAAGCTTTCTTT.

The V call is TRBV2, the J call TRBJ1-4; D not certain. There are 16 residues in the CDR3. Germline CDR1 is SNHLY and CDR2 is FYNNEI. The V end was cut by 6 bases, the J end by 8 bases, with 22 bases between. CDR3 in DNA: TGTGCCAGCAGACCAATTGGGAGGGAATTTGGCGAAAAACTGTTTTTT. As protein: CASRPIGREFGEKLFF.

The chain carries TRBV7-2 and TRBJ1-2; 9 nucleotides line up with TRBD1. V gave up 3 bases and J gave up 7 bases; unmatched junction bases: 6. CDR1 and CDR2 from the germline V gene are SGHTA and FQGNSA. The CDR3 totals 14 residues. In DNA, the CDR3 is TGTGCCAGCAGCTTGGCGGGACAGGGCTCTGGCTACACCTTC. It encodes CASSLAGQGSGYTF.

The CDR3 coding sequence is TGTGCCAGCAGCCTCGAAGGGCTCGGCGAGCAGTACTTC. This translates into CASSLEGLGEQYF. The rearrangement links TRBV7-7 to TRBJ2-5, with D hard to call. The J call may be mistaken, given a closer DNA end match to TRBJ2-7. The length of the CDR3 is 13 residues. Germline CDR1 reads SSHAT; CDR2 reads FNYEAQ (reference sequence).

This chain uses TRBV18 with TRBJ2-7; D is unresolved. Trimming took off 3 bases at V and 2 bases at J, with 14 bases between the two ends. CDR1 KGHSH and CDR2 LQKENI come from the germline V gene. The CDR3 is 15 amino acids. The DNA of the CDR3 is TGTGCCAGCTCACCGATGGCGGCCTCTCCCTACGAGCAGTACTTC. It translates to CASSPMAASPYEQYF.

The CDR3 loop is CASSASPGTPFYNEQFF. The DNA for the CDR3 is TGTGCCAGCAGCGCTTCCCCCGGGACACCGTTCTACAATGAGCAGTTCTTC. The J gene is TRBJ2-1, the V gene TRBV9, with TRBD1 as a possible D gene (6 bases). The CDR3 extends over 17 amino acids. Trimming stripped 3 bases from V and 3 bases from J, with 19 bases between. Germline V gene lookup returns CDR1 SGDLS and CDR2 YYNGEE. Looking up the rest from reference TRBV9 and TRBJ2-1 gives the full variable domain: DSGVTQTPKHLITATGQRVTLRCSPRSGDLSVYWYQQSLDQGLQFLIQYYNGEERAKGNILERFSAQQFPDLHSELNLSSLELGDSALYFCASSASPGTPFYNEQFFGPGTRLTVL.

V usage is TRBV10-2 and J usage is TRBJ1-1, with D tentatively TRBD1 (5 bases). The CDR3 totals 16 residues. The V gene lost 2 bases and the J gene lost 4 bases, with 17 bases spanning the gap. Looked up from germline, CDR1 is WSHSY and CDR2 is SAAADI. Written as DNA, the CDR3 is TGCGCCAGCAGTGAGGTCTCGAGGGTCGGGGGCACTGAAGCTTTCTTT. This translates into CASSEVSRVGGTEAFF.

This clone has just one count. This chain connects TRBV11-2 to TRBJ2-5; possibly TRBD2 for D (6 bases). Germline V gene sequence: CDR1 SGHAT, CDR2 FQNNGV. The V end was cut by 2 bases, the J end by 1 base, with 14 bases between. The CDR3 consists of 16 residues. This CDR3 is CASSLWRDSSQETQYF. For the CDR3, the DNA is TGTGCCAGCAGCTTATGGCGGGATAGTAGCCAAGAGACCCAGTACTTC.

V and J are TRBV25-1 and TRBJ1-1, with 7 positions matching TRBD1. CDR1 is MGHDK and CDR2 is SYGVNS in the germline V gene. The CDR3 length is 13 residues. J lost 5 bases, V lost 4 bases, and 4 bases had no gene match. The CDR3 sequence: CASSGQGRTEAFF. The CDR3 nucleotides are TGTGCCAGCAGTGGACAGGGTCGAACTGAAGCTTTCTTT.

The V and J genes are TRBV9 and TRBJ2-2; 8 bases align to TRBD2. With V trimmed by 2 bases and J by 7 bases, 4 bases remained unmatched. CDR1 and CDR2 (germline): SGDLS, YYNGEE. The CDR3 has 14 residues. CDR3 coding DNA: TGTGCCAGCAGCGTCCAGCGGGAGTTCGGGGAGCTGTTTTTT. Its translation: CASSVQREFGELFF.

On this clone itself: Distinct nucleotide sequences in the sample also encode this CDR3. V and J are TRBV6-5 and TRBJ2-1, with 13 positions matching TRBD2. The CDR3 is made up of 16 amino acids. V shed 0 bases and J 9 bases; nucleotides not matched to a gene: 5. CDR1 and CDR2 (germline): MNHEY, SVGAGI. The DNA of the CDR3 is TGTGCCAGCAGTTACTCTAGGACTAGCGGGAGAGGTGAGCAGTTCTTC. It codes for CASSYSRTSGRGEQFF.

The CDR3 spells CASSPHAGSGANVLTF. For the CDR3, the DNA is TGCGCCAGCAGCCCTCATGCGGGGTCTGGGGCCAACGTCCTGACTTTC. The rearrangement joins TRBV4-1 to TRBJ2-6; perhaps TRBD2 as D (6 bases). The CDR3 consists of 16 residues. Germline V gives CDR1 MGHRA, CDR2 YSYEKL. Trimming cost V 4 bases and J 1 base, with 11 bases left between them.

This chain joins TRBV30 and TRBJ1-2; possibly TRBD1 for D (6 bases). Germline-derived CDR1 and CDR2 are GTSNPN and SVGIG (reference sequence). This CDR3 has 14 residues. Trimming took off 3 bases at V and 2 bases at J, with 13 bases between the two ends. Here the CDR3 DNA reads TGTGCCTGGAGCTGGACAGACAGGAACTATGGCTACACCTTC. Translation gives CAWSWTDRNYGYTF.

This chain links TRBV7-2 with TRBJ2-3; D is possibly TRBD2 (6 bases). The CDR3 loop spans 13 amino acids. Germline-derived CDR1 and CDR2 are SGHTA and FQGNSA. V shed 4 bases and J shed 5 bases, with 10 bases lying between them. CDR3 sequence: CASSSAGGDTQYF. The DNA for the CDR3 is TGTGCCAGCAGCTCAGCGGGCGGAGATACGCAGTATTTT.

CDR3 DNA: TGTGCCAGCAGCTCGGCCCCCTATGGCTACACCTTC. Amino acids: CASSSAPYGYTF. This chain connects TRBV7-8 to TRBJ1-2; no definite D call. The V gene's germline CDR1 is SGHVS and CDR2 FQNEAQ. Trimming removed 4 bases at V and 4 bases at J, with 7 bases between. The CDR3 length is 12 residues.

DNA of the CDR3: TGTGCCAGCAGCAGAGACAGGGTGGGGAATGAGCAGTTCTTC. It specifies CASSRDRVGNEQFF. The gene calls are TRBV9 and TRBJ2-1; 7 bases fit TRBD1. Trimming removed 4 bases from V and 7 bases from J; junction bases left unmatched: 8. There are 14 residues in the CDR3. The germline V gene has CDR1 SGDLS and CDR2 YYNGEE.

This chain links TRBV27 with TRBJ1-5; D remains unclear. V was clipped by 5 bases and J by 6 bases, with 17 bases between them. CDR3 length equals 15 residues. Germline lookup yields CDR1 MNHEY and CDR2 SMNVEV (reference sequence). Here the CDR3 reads CASSLRGSGGQPQHF. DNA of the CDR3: TGTGCCAGCAGTCTCCGGGGTTCTGGCGGTCAGCCCCAGCATTTT.

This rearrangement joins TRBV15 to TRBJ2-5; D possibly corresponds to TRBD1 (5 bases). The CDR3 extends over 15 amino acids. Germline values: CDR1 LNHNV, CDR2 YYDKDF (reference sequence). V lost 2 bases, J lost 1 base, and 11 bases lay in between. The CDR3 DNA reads TGTGCCACCAGCAGATCTTACAGGAGCCAAGAGACCCAGTACTTC. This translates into CATSRSYRSQETQYF.

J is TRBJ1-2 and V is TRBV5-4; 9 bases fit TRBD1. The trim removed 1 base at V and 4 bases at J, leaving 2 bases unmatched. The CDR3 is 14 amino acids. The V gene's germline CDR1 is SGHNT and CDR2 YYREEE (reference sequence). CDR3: CASSLTGGGYGYTF. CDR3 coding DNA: TGTGCCAGCAGCTTGACAGGGGGCGGCTATGGCTACACCTTC.

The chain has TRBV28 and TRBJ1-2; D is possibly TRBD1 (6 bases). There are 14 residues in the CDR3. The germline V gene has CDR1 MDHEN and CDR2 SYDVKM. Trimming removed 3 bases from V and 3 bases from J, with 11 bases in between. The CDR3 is CASSFGGGDYGYTF. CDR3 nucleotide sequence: TGTGCCAGCAGTTTTGGAGGGGGAGACTATGGCTACACCTTC.

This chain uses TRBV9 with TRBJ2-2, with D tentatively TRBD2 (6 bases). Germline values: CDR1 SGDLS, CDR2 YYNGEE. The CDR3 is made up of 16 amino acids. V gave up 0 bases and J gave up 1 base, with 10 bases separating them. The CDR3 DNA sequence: TGTGCCAGCAGCGTAGGCATCGGGGGGAACACCGGGGAGCTGTTTTTT. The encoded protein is CASSVGIGGNTGELFF.

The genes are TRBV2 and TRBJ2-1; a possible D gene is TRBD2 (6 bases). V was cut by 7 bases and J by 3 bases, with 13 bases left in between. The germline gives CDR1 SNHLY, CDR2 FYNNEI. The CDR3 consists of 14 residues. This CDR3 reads CASKTSRDYNEQFF. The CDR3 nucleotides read TGTGCCAGCAAGACTAGTCGGGACTACAATGAGCAGTTCTTC.

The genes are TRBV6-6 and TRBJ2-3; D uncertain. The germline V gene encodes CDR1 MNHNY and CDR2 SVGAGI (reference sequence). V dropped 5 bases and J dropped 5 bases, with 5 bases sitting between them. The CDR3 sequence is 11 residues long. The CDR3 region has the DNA TGTGCCAGCAGTCCGGGAGATACGCAGTATTTT. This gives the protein CASSPGDTQYF.

This CDR3 reads CASRFGQLTDTQYF. CDR3 coding DNA: TGTGCCAGCCGGTTTGGGCAGCTCACAGATACGCAGTATTTT. The rearrangement joins TRBV6-5 to TRBJ2-3; D not certain. The CDR3 is made up of 14 amino acids. Germline V gene lookup returns CDR1 MNHEY and CDR2 SVGAGI. Trimming shortened V by 8 bases and J by 2 bases, and 14 bases separated the two germline ends.

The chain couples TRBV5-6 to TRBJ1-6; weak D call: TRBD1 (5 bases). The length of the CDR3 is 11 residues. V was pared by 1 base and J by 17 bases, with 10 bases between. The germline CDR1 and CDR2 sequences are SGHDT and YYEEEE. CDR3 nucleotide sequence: TGTGCCAGCAGCTTGATGGGGCATTTCCACTTT. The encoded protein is CASSLMGHFHF. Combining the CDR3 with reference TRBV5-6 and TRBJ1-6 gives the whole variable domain DAGVTQSPTHLIKTRGQQVTLRCSPKSGHDTVSWYQQALGQGPQFIFQYYEEEERQRGNFPDRFSGHQFPNYSSELNVNALLLGDSALYLCASSLMGHFHFGNGTRLTVT.

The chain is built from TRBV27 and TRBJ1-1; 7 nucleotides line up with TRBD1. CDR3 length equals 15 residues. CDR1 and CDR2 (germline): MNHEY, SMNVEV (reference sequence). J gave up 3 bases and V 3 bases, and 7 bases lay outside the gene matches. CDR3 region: CASSLIWQGDTEAFF. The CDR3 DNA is TGTGCCAGCAGTTTGATATGGCAGGGGGACACTGAAGCTTTCTTT.

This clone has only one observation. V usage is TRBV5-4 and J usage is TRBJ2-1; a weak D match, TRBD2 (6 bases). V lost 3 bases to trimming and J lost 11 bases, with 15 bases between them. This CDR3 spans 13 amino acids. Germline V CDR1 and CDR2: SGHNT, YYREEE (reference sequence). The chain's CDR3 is CASSYLPSDKQFF. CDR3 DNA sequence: TGTGCCAGCAGCTATCTACCTAGCGACAAGCAGTTCTTC.

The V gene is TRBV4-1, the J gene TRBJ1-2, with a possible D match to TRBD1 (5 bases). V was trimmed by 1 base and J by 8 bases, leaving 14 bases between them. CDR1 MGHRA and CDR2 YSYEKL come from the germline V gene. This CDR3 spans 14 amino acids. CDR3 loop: CASSQVPERGGYTF. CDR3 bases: TGCGCCAGCAGCCAAGTCCCGGAAAGGGGCGGCTACACCTTC.

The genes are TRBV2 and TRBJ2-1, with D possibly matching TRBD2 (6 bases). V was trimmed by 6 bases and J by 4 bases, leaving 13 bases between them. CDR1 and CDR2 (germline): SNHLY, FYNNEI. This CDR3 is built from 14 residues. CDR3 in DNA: TGTGCCAGCAGGGCCAATGGAGGGTACAATGAGCAGTTCTTC. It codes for CASRANGGYNEQFF.

The CDR3 sequence is CASSRYRDPTYEQYF. CDR3 nucleotides: TGTGCCAGTAGCAGGTACCGGGACCCGACCTACGAGCAGTACTTC. The gene calls are TRBV19 and TRBJ2-7, with D possibly called TRBD1 or TRBD2 (5 bases each). CDR1 and CDR2 from the germline V gene are LNHDA and SQIVND (reference sequence). There are 15 residues in the CDR3. Trimming removed 6 bases from V and 2 bases from J, with 17 bases in between.

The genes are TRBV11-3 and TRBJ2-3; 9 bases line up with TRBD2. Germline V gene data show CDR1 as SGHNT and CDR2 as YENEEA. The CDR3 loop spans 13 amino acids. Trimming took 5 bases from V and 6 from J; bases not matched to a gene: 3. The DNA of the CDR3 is TGTGCCAGCAGCCGACTAGCGGTTGATACGCAGTATTTT. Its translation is CASSRLAVDTQYF.